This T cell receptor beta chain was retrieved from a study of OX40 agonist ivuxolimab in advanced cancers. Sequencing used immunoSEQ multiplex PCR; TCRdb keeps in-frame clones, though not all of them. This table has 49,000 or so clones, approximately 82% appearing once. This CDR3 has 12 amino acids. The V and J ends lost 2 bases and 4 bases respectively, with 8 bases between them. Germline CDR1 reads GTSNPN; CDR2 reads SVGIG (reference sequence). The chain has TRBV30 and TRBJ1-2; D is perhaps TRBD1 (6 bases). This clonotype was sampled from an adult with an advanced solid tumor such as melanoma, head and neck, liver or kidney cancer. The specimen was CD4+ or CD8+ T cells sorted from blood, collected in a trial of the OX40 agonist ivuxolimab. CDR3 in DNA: TGTGCCTGGAGTTCGGACAGCTATGGCTACACCTTC. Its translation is CAWSSDSYGYTF.